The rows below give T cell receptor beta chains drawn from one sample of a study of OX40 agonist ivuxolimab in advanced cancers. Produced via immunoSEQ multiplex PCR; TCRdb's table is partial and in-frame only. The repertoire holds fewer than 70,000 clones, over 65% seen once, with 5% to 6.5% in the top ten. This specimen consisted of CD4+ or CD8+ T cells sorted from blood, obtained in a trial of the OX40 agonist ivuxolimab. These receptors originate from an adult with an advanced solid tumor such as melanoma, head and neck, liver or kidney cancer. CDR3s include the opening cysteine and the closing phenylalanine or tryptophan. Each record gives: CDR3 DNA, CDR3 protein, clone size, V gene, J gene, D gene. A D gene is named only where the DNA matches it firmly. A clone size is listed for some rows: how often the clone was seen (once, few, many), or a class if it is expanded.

CDR3 DNA: TGTGCTAGTGGTTTGAGTATTTACGAGCAGTACTTC; CDR3 protein: CASGLSIYEQYF; clone size: NA; V gene: TRBV12-5; J gene: TRBJ2-7; D gene: NA
CDR3 DNA: TGTGCCAGCAGCGTTAGGGGACAGGGGTTTAATGAGCAGTTCTTC; CDR3 protein: CASSVRGQGFNEQFF; clone size: NA; V gene: TRBV7-2; J gene: TRBJ2-1; D gene: TRBD1
CDR3 DNA: TGTGCCAGCAAGGGACATACAGGAAACACCATATATTTT; CDR3 protein: CASKGHTGNTIYF; clone size: NA; V gene: TRBV25-1; J gene: TRBJ1-3; D gene: NA
CDR3 DNA: TGTGCCAGCTCACAGGCTCGATTGGGGACAGATACGCAGTATTTT; CDR3 protein: CASSQARLGTDTQYF; clone size: NA; V gene: TRBV18; J gene: TRBJ2-3; D gene: NA
CDR3 DNA: TGCGCCAGCAGCTTGAGATCCGGACAGGGACGAACAGATACGCAGTATTTT; CDR3 protein: CASSLRSGQGRTDTQYF; clone size: NA; V gene: TRBV5-1; J gene: TRBJ2-3; D gene: TRBD1
CDR3 DNA: TGTGCCAGCAGCTTAACGGGGGATTACAATGAGCAGTTCTTC; CDR3 protein: CASSLTGDYNEQFF; clone size: NA; V gene: TRBV7-3; J gene: TRBJ2-1; D gene: NA
CDR3 DNA: TGTGCCAGCAGTCCCTTGGGACTAGCGGGGATGGGTGAGCAGTACTTC; CDR3 protein: CASSPLGLAGMGEQYF; clone size: NA; V gene: TRBV28; J gene: TRBJ2-7; D gene: TRBD2
CDR3 DNA: TGTGCCAGCAGCTTATACAGGGGAGGAGGTCAGCCCCAGCATTTT; CDR3 protein: CASSLYRGGGQPQHF; clone size: NA; V gene: TRBV6-5; J gene: TRBJ1-5; D gene: TRBD1
CDR3 DNA: TGTGCCAGCTCACAGTCCAGTTGGGGGTATGGCACTGAAGCTTTCTTT; CDR3 protein: CASSQSSWGYGTEAFF; clone size: once; V gene: TRBV18; J gene: TRBJ1-1; D gene: NA
CDR3 DNA: TGTGCCAGCAGTGACCCGGGTGCGAGCACTGAAGCTTTCTTT; CDR3 protein: CASSDPGASTEAFF; clone size: NA; V gene: TRBV25-1; J gene: TRBJ1-1; D gene: NA
CDR3 DNA: TGTGCCAGCAGCTTGGGACAGGTTAACACTGAAGCTTTCTTT; CDR3 protein: CASSLGQVNTEAFF; clone size: NA; V gene: TRBV5-6; J gene: TRBJ1-1; D gene: NA